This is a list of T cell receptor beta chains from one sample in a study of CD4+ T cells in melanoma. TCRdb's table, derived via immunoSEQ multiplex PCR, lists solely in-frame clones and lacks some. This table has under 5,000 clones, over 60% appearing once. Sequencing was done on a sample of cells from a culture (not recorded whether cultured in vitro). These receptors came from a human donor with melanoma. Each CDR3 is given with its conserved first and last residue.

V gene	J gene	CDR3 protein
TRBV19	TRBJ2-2	CASSMGAGELFF
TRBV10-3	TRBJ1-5	CAIRRQDNQPQHF
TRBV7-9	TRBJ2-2	CASSFSGAPGELFF
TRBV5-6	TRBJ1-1	CASSRTGRPQAFF
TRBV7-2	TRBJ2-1	CAISTGLYNEQFF
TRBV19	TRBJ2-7	CASSHRYEQYF
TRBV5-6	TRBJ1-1	CASSWKGVAEAFF
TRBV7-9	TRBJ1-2	CASSPDGYLGYTF
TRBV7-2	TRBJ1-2	CASSLTGGNYGYTF
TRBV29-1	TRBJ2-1	CSVEPWDRKTYNEQFF
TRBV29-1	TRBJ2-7	CSVVSRTPGSFEQYF
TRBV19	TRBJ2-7	CASNTGTGNREQYF
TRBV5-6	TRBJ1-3	CASSSTGGRNTIYF
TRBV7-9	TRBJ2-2	CASSLAGSSTGELFF
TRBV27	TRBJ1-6	CASSYGAGIGSPLHF
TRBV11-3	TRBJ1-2	CASSLAPPYGYTF
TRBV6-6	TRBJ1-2	CASSKGQPRRYGYTF
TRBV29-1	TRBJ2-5	CSVLPPIGEETQYF
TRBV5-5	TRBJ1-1	CASSVGTWENTEAFF
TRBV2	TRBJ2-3	CASNEASLSADTQYF
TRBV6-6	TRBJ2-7	CASSLGQPPYEQYF
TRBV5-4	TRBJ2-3	CASSFGGGAGTDTQYF
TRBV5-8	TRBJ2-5	CASSLEGDLETQYF
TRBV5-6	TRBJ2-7	CASSLVGATYEQYF
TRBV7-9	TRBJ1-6	CASSLVGNSPLHF
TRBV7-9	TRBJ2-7	CATEGHKSYEQYF
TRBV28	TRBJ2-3	CASSTADRTSTDTQYF
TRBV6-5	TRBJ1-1	CASSYLLGAEAFF
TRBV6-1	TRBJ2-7	CASSEIYGPGGRDEQYF
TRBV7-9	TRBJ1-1	CASSSTFGREVPPFF
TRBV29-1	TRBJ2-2	CSVVWQANTGELFF
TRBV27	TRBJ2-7	CASSLGPTGVEQYF
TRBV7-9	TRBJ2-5	CASSPPHSGGRQETQYF
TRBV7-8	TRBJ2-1	CASSLVGGSSYNEQFF
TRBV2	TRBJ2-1	CASSVADEQFF
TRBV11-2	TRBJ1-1	CASSFGGQVTEAFF
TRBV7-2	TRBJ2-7	CASSPQGNSYEQYF
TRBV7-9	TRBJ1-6	CATLLGTGNSPLHF
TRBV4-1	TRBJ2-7	CASSQVTETYEQYF
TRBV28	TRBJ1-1	CASSFGSAEAFF
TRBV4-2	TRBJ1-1	CASSWKGVAEAFF
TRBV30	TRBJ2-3	CAWSVRSTDTQYF
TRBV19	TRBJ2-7	CASSIAGLGEQYF
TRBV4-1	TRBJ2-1	CASSSDRGIYNEQFF
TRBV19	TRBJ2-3	CASSQTSGADTQYF
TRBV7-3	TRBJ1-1	CASSRGGGPSGTEAFF
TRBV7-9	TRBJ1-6	CASRTDVSPLHF
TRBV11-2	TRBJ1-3	CASSAGGGGNTIYF
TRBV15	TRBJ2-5	CATSNRGLAGRQETQYF
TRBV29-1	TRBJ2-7	CSVVPSGAPYEQYF
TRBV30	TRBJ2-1	CAWSVIYEQFF
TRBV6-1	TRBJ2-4	CASSFLERAKNIQYF
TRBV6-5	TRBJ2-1	CASSYSSGNEQFF
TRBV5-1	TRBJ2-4	CASSLGGDRKNIQYF